The 23 T cell receptor beta chains below were found in one sample sequenced in a study of T cell responses to AZD1222 COVID-19 vaccine. Some clones are missing from TCRdb's copy, which holds only in-frame ones; the method was immunoSEQ multiplex PCR. In the table there are 130,000 to 150,000 clones, more than 75% of which are singletons. The sequencing here drew on peripheral blood, taken on day 0 of MenACWY control vaccination. Every receptor here comes from an adult in good health.

The gene calls are TRBV3-1 (or the pseudogene TRBV3-2) and TRBJ2-1; 7 nucleotides line up with TRBD2. This CDR3 has 18 amino acids. After removal of 0 bases from V and 6 bases from J, the junction contained 14 bases not matched to a gene. Germline V gene sequence: CDR1 LGHDT, CDR2 YNNKEL (reference sequence). In DNA, the CDR3 is TGTGCCAGCAGCCAAGATAAATCGGGGAGGGGTGGATCCAATGAGCAGTTCTTC. Residues: CASSQDKSGRGGSNEQFF.

V usage is TRBV3-1 (or the pseudogene TRBV3-2) and J usage is TRBJ2-3; D is possibly TRBD1 or TRBD2 (5 bases each). The ends were cut back, 2 bases at V and 2 bases at J, with 14 bases in the middle. Looked up from germline, CDR1 is LGHDT and CDR2 is YNNKEL (reference sequence). The CDR3 loop spans 16 amino acids. In DNA, the CDR3 is TGTGCCAGCAGCCAAACGGTGGGGGACCCCACAGATACGCAGTATTTT. Protein product: CASSQTVGDPTDTQYF.

The rearrangement joins TRBV5-6 to TRBJ1-6, with TRBD1 as a possible D gene (6 bases). Germline values: CDR1 SGHDT, CDR2 YYEEEE. This CDR3 is built from 17 residues. V lost 4 bases, J lost 0 bases, and 14 bases lay in between. The CDR3 sequence: CASSDFMDSSYNSPLHF. The CDR3 DNA is TGTGCCAGCAGCGACTTCATGGACAGCTCCTATAATTCACCCCTCCACTTT.

This clone was seen a few times. V gene TRBV6-5 combines with J gene TRBJ1-5, with no clear D. Looked up from germline, CDR1 is MNHEY and CDR2 is SVGAGI. The CDR3 runs to 14 residues. Trimming shortened V by 2 bases and J by 4 bases, and 9 bases separated the two germline ends. CDR3 DNA: TGTGCCAGCAGTTACGGACCGGCAAATCAGCCCCAGCATTTT. This translates into CASSYGPANQPQHF.

This clone is a singleton in its sample. The V call is TRBV18, the J call TRBJ1-3; D is possibly TRBD1 (5 bases). This CDR3 is built from 19 residues. The V end lost 3 bases, the J end lost 3 bases, and 24 bases lay between the germline ends. In germline, CDR1 is KGHSH, CDR2 LQKENI. The CDR3 region is CASSPLRGGKSDFGNTIYF. CDR3 bases: TGTGCCAGCTCACCCCTCCGGGGGGGGAAGTCTGACTTTGGAAACACCATATATTTT.

The chain has TRBV19 and TRBJ1-2; 7 bases align to TRBD1. The CDR3 consists of 14 residues. Germline trimming cut 4 bases from V and 7 bases from J; bases unmatched to any gene: 9. Germline V lookup: CDR1 LNHDA, CDR2 SQIVND (reference sequence). The CDR3: CASSTPGGVGGYTF. The CDR3 region has the DNA TGTGCCAGTAGTACCCCAGGGGGGGTTGGTGGCTACACCTTC.

The chain recombines TRBV7-9 with TRBJ2-5; perhaps TRBD1 as D (7 bases). Germline CDR1 SEHNR, CDR2 FQNEAQ (reference sequence). Trimming pared 6 bases from V and 7 bases from J, leaving 15 bases between. This CDR3 is 13 amino acids long. The CDR3 DNA reads as TGTGCCAGCAGATCAAACAGGGGAGGGACCCAGTACTTC. Translation: CASRSNRGGTQYF.

J is TRBJ1-4 and V is TRBV27; D gene uncertain. The CDR3 sequence is 15 residues long. Trimming pared 2 bases from V and 4 bases from J, leaving 11 bases between. CDR1 is MNHEY, CDR2 SMNVEV, per germline (reference sequence). The CDR3 DNA sequence: TGTGCCAGCAGTTTAGTCTCCAGCCGTAATGAAAAACTGTTTTTT. It specifies CASSLVSSRNEKLFF.

This chain uses TRBV9 with TRBJ2-2, with D perhaps matching TRBD1 (5 bases). CDR1 is SGDLS, CDR2 YYNGEE, per germline. The CDR3 covers 16 residues. V was cut by 3 bases and J by 4 bases, with 16 bases left in between. The CDR3 sequence: CASSEGQGVGTGELFF. The CDR3, as DNA: TGTGCCAGCAGCGAGGGGCAAGGGGTAGGCACCGGGGAGCTGTTTTTT.

This rearrangement joins TRBV27 to TRBJ1-4; perhaps TRBD1 as D (6 bases). Trimming left V 7 bases short and J 5 bases short, with 14 bases between. The CDR3 extends over 14 amino acids. Germline V gives CDR1 MNHEY, CDR2 SMNVEV (reference sequence). CDR3: CASTAGAGNEKLFF. In DNA form, the CDR3 reads TGTGCCAGCACCGCGGGGGCAGGAAATGAAAAACTGTTTTTT.

This clone was detected ten times or more. The gene calls are TRBV5-3 and TRBJ1-6; 9 bases agree with TRBD1. TRBV5-3 carries the ORF label, with uncertain function. The CDR3 is 15 residues long. Trimming removed 7 bases from V and 7 bases from J; junction bases left unmatched: 9. The CDR3 loop reads CARPPTGGWNSPLHF. For the CDR3, the DNA is TGTGCCAGACCCCCTACAGGGGGCTGGAATTCACCCCTCCACTTT.

The chain links TRBV18 to TRBJ2-7, with 8 bases identical to TRBD2. This CDR3 contains 16 residues. Germline V lookup: CDR1 KGHSH, CDR2 LQKENI. V dropped 2 bases and J dropped 2; count of bases not matched to a gene: 8. CDR3 in amino acids: CASSPSEAGVPYEQYF. The CDR3 region has the DNA TGTGCCAGCTCACCATCAGAAGCGGGGGTCCCCTACGAGCAGTACTTC. The whole variable domain, remainder taken from reference TRBV18 and TRBJ2-7, is NAGVMQNPRHLVRRRGQEARLRCSPMKGHSHVYWYRQLPEEGLKFMVYLQKENIIDESGMPKERFSAEFPKEGPSILRIQQVVRGDSAAYFCASSPSEAGVPYEQYFGPGTRLTVT.

This clone was picked up a small number of times. The V gene is TRBV7-6, the J gene TRBJ2-1, with TRBD2 identical over 15 bases. This CDR3 is 19 amino acids long. Germline CDR1 reads SGHVS; CDR2 reads FNYEAQ. Trimming at V came to 0 bases and at J to 5 bases, leaving 8 bases not matched to a gene. CDR3 DNA sequence: TGTGCCAGCAGCTTAGCGGGGACTAGCGGGGGGCTCACTCACAATGAGCAGTTCTTC. Translated, it gives CASSLAGTSGGLTHNEQFF.

V gene TRBV5-5 combines with J gene TRBJ2-7, with TRBD2 matching 11 bases. V lost 2 bases, J lost 2 bases, and 6 bases stayed unmatched. Germline-derived CDR1 and CDR2 are SGHKS and YYEKEE (reference sequence). The CDR3 extends over 16 amino acids. CDR3 in amino acids: CASSFGLAGTPYEQYF. CDR3 in DNA: TGTGCCAGCAGCTTCGGACTAGCGGGTACTCCCTACGAGCAGTACTTC.

This clone came up once. The CDR3 region is CASSALAWGAEQYV. The DNA of the CDR3 is TGTGCCAGCAGTGCCCTAGCATGGGGGGCAGAGCAGTACGTC. V and J are TRBV2 and TRBJ2-7; tentatively, D is TRBD1 or TRBD2 (6 bases each). This CDR3 region has 14 residues. Germline assignment: CDR1 SNHLY and CDR2 FYNNEI. V lost 4 bases and J 7 bases, leaving 17 bases between the germline ends.

This clone was counted a single time. The chain joins TRBV5-1 to TRBJ1-4; no clear D. Germline V gene sequence: CDR1 SGHRS, CDR2 YFSETQ. The CDR3 has 15 amino acids. Between the trimmed V and J ends, which lost 0 bases and 8 bases, there was a span of 14 bases. The CDR3 nucleotides are TGCGCCAGCAGCTTGGGTGGTAGGAACGGGGAAAAACTGTTTTTT. This gives the protein CASSLGGRNGEKLFF.

The V gene is TRBV13, the J gene TRBJ1-4; 7 nucleotides line up with TRBD1. V gave up 8 bases and J gave up 5 bases; unmatched junction bases: 11. Germline V gives CDR1 PRHDT, CDR2 FYEKMQ (reference sequence). This CDR3 region has 15 residues. The CDR3 DNA reads TGTGCCAGCTTAGCCAGGGGGGAGAGGAATGAAAAACTGTTTTTT. This codes for CASLARGERNEKLFF.

The V call is TRBV12-5, the J call TRBJ2-5, with 7 positions matching TRBD2. Germline loops: CDR1 LGHNT, CDR2 FRNRAP. CDR3 length equals 14 residues. The V and J ends lost 2 bases and 5 bases, in that order; junction bases with no gene match: 5. CDR3 protein: CASGLSGGGETQYF. CDR3 DNA sequence: TGTGCTAGTGGTTTGTCGGGGGGAGGGGAGACCCAGTACTTC.

The CDR3 protein is CASSLVRSSGADTQYF. In DNA, the CDR3 is TGTGCCAGCAGCTTGGTTCGCTCCAGTGGAGCAGATACGCAGTATTTT. This chain links TRBV5-8 with TRBJ2-3; D unclear. The V gene's germline CDR1 is SGHTS and CDR2 YDEGEE. This CDR3 spans 16 amino acids. With 0 bases removed from V and 4 bases from J, the gap between germline ends came to 15 bases.

This chain links TRBV13 with TRBJ1-5; D is undetermined. Deletions cut 5 bases from V and 3 bases from J, with 5 bases between. Germline V gene lookup returns CDR1 PRHDT and CDR2 FYEKMQ (reference sequence). This CDR3 has 12 residues. The CDR3, as DNA: TGTGCCAGCAGCCGCTCCAATCAGCCCCAGCATTTT. Translation: CASSRSNQPQHF.

The chain carries TRBV15 and TRBJ2-1, with D hard to call. The ends were cut back, 5 bases at V and 10 bases at J, with 15 bases in the middle. The CDR3 contains 13 residues. Germline-derived CDR1 and CDR2 are LNHNV and YYDKDF (reference sequence). This CDR3 reads CATSDQTIKEQFF. For the CDR3, the DNA is TGTGCCACCAGCGACCAGACAATCAAGGAGCAGTTCTTC.

The CDR3 coding sequence is TGTGCCAGCAGCCTCCAGGAGGAAGAGACCCAGTACTTC. It yields the protein CASSLQEEETQYF. The chain couples TRBV5-6 to TRBJ2-5; D possibly corresponds to TRBD2 (5 bases). Germline V gives CDR1 SGHDT, CDR2 YYEEEE. Trimming took 4 bases from V and 3 from J, leaving 10 bases between them. This CDR3 is 13 amino acids long.

The chain couples TRBV18 to TRBJ2-1; 7 nucleotides align to TRBD1. Germline V gives CDR1 KGHSH, CDR2 LQKENI. This CDR3 contains 15 residues. After removal of 5 bases from V and 4 bases from J, the junction contained 8 bases not matched to a gene. CDR3 DNA sequence: TGTGCCAGCTCAGGGAGACAGGGTGTATACAATGAGCAGTTCTTC. This gives the protein CASSGRQGVYNEQFF.